The 16 T cell receptor beta chains in this list originate from one sample, sequenced in a study of identical twins (dated by TCRdb to about 2016). The library was made by 5' RACE. Sequencing was performed on an Illumina HiSeq 2000. The public reads were reprocessed in TCRdb via fastp at Q25 and MiXCR, keeping in-frame beta chains. A single entry per CDR3 protein holds the most common genes and DNA from its merged rows. A total of around 340,000 distinct CDR3 sequences appear in this sample, 9% of them only once. The ten largest clonotypes hold about 9.1% of the sample. The sample consisted of naive T cells sorted from blood. What the cell subset or site label conveys for this sample: cells isolated with a human naive T-cell isolation kit. These receptors were obtained from a woman aged 45-65 years in good health.

This clonotype was seen many times. The CDR3 DNA is TGTGCCAGCAGTCCGGGCTCCTATAATTCACCCCTCCACTTT. Protein sequence: CASSPGSYNSPLHF. The V and J genes are TRBV6-5 and TRBJ1-6; D is ambiguous. The CDR3 is 14 residues long. V was clipped by 5 bases and J by 0 bases, with 5 bases between them. Germline CDR1 reads MNHEY; CDR2 reads SVGAGI.

The chain couples TRBV29-1 to TRBJ2-1; 9 bases agree with TRBD2. The germline V gene encodes CDR1 SQVTM and CDR2 ANQGSEA. This CDR3 comprises 15 residues. Trimming at V came to 6 bases and at J to 3 bases, leaving 9 bases not matched to a gene. The CDR3 loop is CSVQLSSGIYNEQFF. The CDR3 DNA reads as TGCAGCGTCCAGTTGTCTAGCGGGATCTACAATGAGCAGTTCTTC.

The V gene is TRBV24-1, the J gene TRBJ2-1; 7 positions agree with TRBD2. CDR3 length: 17 amino acids. From germline, CDR1 is KGHDR and CDR2 SFDVKD. The V gene end was trimmed by 0 bases and the J gene end by 10 bases; junction bases not matched to a gene: 14. This CDR3 reads CATSDLRKGGLVGEQFF. The DNA of the CDR3 is TGTGCCACCAGTGATTTGAGAAAGGGAGGACTAGTTGGGGAGCAGTTCTTC.

CDR3 sequence: CASSREQGVGANVLTF. CDR3 sequence (DNA): TGCGCCAGCAGCAGAGAACAGGGCGTTGGGGCCAACGTCCTGACTTTC. The V call is TRBV5-1, the J call TRBJ2-6; TRBD1 is a possible D gene (6 bases). From germline, CDR1 is SGHRS and CDR2 YFSETQ. V was cut by 4 bases and J by 3 bases, with 14 bases left in between. This CDR3 region has 16 residues.

This chain links TRBV20-1 with TRBJ1-6; TRBD1 is a possible D gene (5 bases). CDR1 DFQATT and CDR2 SNEGSKA come from the germline V gene (reference sequence). The CDR3 has 15 residues. Trimming pared 0 bases from V and 7 bases from J, leaving 13 bases between. The CDR3 DNA sequence: TGCAGTGCTAGAGAGGGCGGGGGTGAAAATTCACCCCTCCACTTT. Encoded protein: CSAREGGGENSPLHF.

The rearrangement joins TRBV11-2 to TRBJ2-7; 9 bases are a match to TRBD2. Germline V gene data show CDR1 as SGHAT and CDR2 as FQNNGV. The CDR3 consists of 16 residues. The junction had 6 bases not matched to a gene; V was cut back by 3 bases and J by 0 bases. The CDR3 coding sequence is TGTGCCAGCAGCTTCATAGCGGGAGTTCCCTCCTACGAGCAGTACTTC. Translated: CASSFIAGVPSYEQYF.

This clonotype has at least ten counts. This rearrangement joins TRBV7-2 to TRBJ2-7, with no clear D. The CDR3 sequence is 12 residues long. Germline-derived CDR1 and CDR2 are SGHTA and FQGNSA. V was cut by 3 bases and J by 7 bases, with 10 bases left in between. CDR3 sequence: CASSLPLWEQYF. The CDR3 DNA reads TGTGCCAGCAGCTTGCCGCTCTGGGAGCAGTACTTC.

The chain combines TRBV10-3 with TRBJ2-7, with 7 bases matching TRBD2. The length of the CDR3 is 13 residues. Germline V gene sequence: CDR1 ENHRY, CDR2 SYGVKD. Trimming removed 2 bases from V and 2 bases from J; junction bases left unmatched: 0. This chain's CDR3 is CAISEAGAYEQYV. Here the CDR3 DNA reads TGTGCCATCAGTGAGGCGGGGGCCTACGAGCAGTACGTC.

This clonotype appeared many times. CDR3 DNA sequence: TGTGCCAGCAGCACCGGGGTGGCCAACTCTGGAAACACCATATATTTT. The encoded protein is CASSTGVANSGNTIYF. This chain links TRBV12-3 or TRBV12-4 with TRBJ1-3; D gene ambiguous. The CDR3 runs 16 residues. V lost 6 bases to trimming and J lost 0 bases, with 15 bases between them.

The rearrangement links TRBV7-9 to TRBJ2-5; D is unclear. The better agreement between TRBJ2-1 and the DNA end casts doubt on the J call. Germline values: CDR1 SEHNR, CDR2 FQNEAQ (reference sequence). This CDR3 spans 14 amino acids. CDR3 residues: CASSLAVLQETQFF. Written as DNA, the CDR3 is TGTGCCAGCAGCTTAGCGGTTCTCCAAGAGACCCAGTTCTTC.

This clonotype was picked up a small number of times. The V gene is TRBV19, the J gene TRBJ1-1; D is undetermined. The ends were cut back, 4 bases at V and 14 bases at J, with 17 bases in the middle. Germline lookup yields CDR1 LNHDA and CDR2 SQIVND (reference sequence). This CDR3 contains 12 residues. Here the CDR3 reads CASSKAGEVSFF. DNA for the CDR3: TGTGCCAGTAGTAAGGCAGGCGAGGTATCCTTCTTT.

This clonotype was observed at least ten times. The V call is TRBV20-1, the J call TRBJ2-1; TRBD2 aligns across 10 bases. Germline V lookup: CDR1 DFQATT, CDR2 SNEGSKA (reference sequence). V shed 6 bases and J 2 bases; nucleotides not matched to a gene: 4. The CDR3 loop spans 14 amino acids. The CDR3 here is CSALSGRAYNEQFF. The CDR3 coding sequence is TGCAGTGCCCTAAGCGGGAGGGCCTACAATGAGCAGTTCTTC.

This clonotype showed up many times. This chain connects TRBV5-1 to TRBJ2-1; D is uncertain. This CDR3 has 14 residues. Per the germline V gene, CDR1 is SGHRS and CDR2 is YFSETQ. The V and J ends lost 0 bases and 6 bases respectively, with 10 bases between them. The CDR3 DNA is TGCGCCAGCAGCTTGGAGCTCCCCCCCAATGAGCAGTTCTTC. It yields the protein CASSLELPPNEQFF.

Ten or more counts support this clonotype. The chain recombines TRBV5-6 with TRBJ2-5; D is possibly TRBD1 (6 bases). The CDR3 consists of 16 residues. Germline V gene lookup returns CDR1 SGHDT and CDR2 YYEEEE. The V gene lost 0 bases and the J gene lost 2 bases, with 14 bases spanning the gap. The CDR3 here is CASSLEMDSRQETQYF. The CDR3, as DNA: TGTGCCAGCAGCTTGGAAATGGACAGTCGACAAGAGACCCAGTACTTC.

The chain joins TRBV2 to TRBJ1-5, with D possibly being TRBD1 (5 bases). The CDR3 has 13 residues. The V gene lost 4 bases and the J gene lost 2 bases, with 6 bases spanning the gap. The V gene's germline CDR1 is SNHLY and CDR2 FYNNEI. The CDR3 DNA reads TGTGCCAGCAGTGGAGGGGGCAATCAGCCCCAGCATTTT. This codes for CASSGGGNQPQHF.

This clonotype was recorded many times. The V and J genes are TRBV24-1 and TRBJ2-7; TRBD2 is a possible D gene (5 bases). V lost 11 bases, J lost 3 bases, and 19 bases lay in between. CDR1 and CDR2 (germline): KGHDR, SFDVKD. This CDR3 is 14 amino acids long. The CDR3, as DNA: TGTGCCAATCGGAGGCGGCTCTATGGCTACGAGCAGTACTTC. Translation gives CANRRRLYGYEQYF.